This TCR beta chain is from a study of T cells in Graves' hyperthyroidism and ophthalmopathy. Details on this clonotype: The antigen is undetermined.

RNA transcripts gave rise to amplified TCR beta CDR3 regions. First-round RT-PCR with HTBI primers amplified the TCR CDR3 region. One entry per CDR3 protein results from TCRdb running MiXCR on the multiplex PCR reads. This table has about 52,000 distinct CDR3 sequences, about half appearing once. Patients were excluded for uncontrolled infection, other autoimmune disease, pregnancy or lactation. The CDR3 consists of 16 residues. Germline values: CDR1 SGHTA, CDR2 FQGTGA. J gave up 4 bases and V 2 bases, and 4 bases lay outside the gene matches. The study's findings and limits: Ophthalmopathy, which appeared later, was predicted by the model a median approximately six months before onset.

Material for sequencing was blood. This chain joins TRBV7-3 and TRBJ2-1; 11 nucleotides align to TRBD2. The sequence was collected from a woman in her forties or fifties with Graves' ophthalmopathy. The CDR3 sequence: CASSLYPSGGYNEQFF. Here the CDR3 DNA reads TGTGCCAGCAGCTTATATCCTAGCGGGGGGTACAATGAGCAGTTCTTC.